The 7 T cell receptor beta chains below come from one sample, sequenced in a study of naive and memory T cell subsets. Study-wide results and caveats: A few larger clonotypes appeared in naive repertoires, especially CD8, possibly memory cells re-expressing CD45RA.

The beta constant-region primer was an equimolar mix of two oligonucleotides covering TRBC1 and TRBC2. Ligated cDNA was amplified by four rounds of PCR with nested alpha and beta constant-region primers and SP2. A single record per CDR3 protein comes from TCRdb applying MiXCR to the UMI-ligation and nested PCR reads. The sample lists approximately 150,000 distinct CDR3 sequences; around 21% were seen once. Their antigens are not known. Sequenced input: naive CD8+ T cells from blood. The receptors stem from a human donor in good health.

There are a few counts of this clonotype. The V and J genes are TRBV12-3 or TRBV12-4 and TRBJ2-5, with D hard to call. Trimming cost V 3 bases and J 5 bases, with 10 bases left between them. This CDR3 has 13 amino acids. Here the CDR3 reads CASSFLVLETQYF. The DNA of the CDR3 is TGTGCCAGCAGTTTCCTGGTTTTGGAGACCCAGTACTTC.

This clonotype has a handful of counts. The CDR3 loop reads CASSQSASRKTQYF. In DNA, the CDR3 is TGCGCCAGCAGTCAATCGGCTAGCCGTAAGACCCAGTACTTC. This chain uses TRBV23-1 with TRBJ2-5; D possibly corresponds to TRBD2 (5 bases). TRBV23-1 belongs to the ORF category, with a function that is uncertain. Deletions cut 0 bases from V and 6 bases from J, with 11 bases between. The CDR3 consists of 14 residues.

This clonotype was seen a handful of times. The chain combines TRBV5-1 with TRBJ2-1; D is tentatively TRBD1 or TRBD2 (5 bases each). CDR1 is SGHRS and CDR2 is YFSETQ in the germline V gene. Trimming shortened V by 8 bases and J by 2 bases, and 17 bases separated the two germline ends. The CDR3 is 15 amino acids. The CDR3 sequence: CASGSGTNTYNEQFF. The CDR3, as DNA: TGCGCCAGTGGCTCCGGGACCAACACCTACAATGAGCAGTTCTTC.

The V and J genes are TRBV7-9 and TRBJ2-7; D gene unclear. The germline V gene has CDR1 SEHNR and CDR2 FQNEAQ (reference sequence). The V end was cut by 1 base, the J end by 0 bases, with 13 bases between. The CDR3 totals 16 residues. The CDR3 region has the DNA TGTGCCAGCAGCTTAGATGGCAACGGGTTCTCCTACGAGCAGTACTTC. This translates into CASSLDGNGFSYEQYF.

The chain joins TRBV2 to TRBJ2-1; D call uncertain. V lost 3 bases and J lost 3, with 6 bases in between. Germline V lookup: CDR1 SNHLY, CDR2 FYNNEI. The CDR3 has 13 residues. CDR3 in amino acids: CASSDENYNEQFF. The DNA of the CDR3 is TGTGCCAGCAGTGACGAGAACTACAATGAGCAGTTCTTC.

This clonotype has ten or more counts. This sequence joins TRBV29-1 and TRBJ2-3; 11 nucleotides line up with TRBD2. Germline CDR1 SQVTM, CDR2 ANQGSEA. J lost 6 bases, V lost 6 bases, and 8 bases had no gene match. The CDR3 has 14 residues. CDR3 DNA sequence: TGCAGCGTGGTAGCGGGAGGGCCGGAGGATACGCAGTATTTT. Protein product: CSVVAGGPEDTQYF.

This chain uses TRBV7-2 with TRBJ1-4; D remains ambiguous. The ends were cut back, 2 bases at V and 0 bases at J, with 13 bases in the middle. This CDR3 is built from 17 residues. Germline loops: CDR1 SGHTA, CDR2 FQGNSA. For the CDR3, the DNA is TGTGCCAGCAGCTTACTCCCCAGAGGTGCAACTAATGAAAAACTGTTTTTT. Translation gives CASSLLPRGATNEKLFF.